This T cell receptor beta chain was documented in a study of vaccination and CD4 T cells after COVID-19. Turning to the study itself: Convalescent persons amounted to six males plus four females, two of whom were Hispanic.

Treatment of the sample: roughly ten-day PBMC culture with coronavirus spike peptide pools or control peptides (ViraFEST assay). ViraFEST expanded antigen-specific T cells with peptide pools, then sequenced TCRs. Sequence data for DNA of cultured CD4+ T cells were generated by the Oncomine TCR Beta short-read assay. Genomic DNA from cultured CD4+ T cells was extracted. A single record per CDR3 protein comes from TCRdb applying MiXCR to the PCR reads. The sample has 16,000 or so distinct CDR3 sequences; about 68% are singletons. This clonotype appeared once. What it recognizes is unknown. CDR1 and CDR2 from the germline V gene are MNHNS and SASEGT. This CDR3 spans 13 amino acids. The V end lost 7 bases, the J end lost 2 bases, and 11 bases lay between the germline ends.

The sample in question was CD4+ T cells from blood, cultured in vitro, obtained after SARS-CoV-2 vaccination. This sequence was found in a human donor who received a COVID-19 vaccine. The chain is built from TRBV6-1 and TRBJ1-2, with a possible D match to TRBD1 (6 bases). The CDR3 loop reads CASTPTGNYGYTF. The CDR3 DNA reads TGTGCCAGCACCCCGACAGGAAACTATGGCTACACCTTC.